This T cell receptor beta chain originates from a study of OX40 agonist ivuxolimab in advanced cancers. Study overall: Ivuxolimab, an antibody acting as an agonist of OX40 (CD134), was used to treat patients.

Findings and limits, study-wide: Relative to CD4+ cells, CD8+ T cells on average had more expanded clones. Both blood CD4+ and CD8+ T cells showed clonal growth by week 6 at 0.1 to 3.0 mg/kg.

Assay used: immunoSEQ multiplex PCR; TCRdb lists only in-frame clones, some missing. The repertoire includes 70,000 to 75,000 clones, roughly 85% of them detected once, and less than 0.65% sits in the top ten. As to this clone: Its antigen is still unknown.

There are 11 residues in the CDR3. Per germline, CDR1 DFQATT and CDR2 SNEGSKA (reference sequence). Trimming cost V 6 bases and J 7 bases; bases outside gene matches: 5. The rearrangement links TRBV20-1 to TRBJ1-1, with TRBD1 matching 7 bases. The sample consisted of CD4+ or CD8+ T cells sorted from blood, taken in a trial of the OX40 agonist ivuxolimab. This clonotype originated in an adult with an advanced solid tumor such as melanoma, head and neck, liver or kidney cancer. The CDR3 loop reads CSASDRIEAFF. CDR3 coding DNA: TGCAGTGCATCGGACAGGATTGAAGCTTTCTTT.